The TCR beta chain described here comes from a study of T cell repertoires in cytomegalovirus infection. For the study at large: Public signatures in TCR beta pointed to CMV infection and matching HLA type. General observations from the study: Cumulative public TCR beta family frequency identified carriers of CMV plus the relevant HLA. HLA-C-restricted, CMV-specific TCR beta clonotypes were dominant ex vivo.

As for this clonotype: Antigen unknown.

A single record per CDR3 protein comes from TCRdb applying MiXCR to the reads. Among hundreds of thousands of distinct CDR3 sequences, roughly 26% were seen once, and the ten largest hold around 7.6%. V dropped 5 bases and J dropped 2; count of bases not matched to a gene: 11. Looked up from germline, CDR1 is SEHNR and CDR2 is FQNEAQ (reference sequence). The CDR3 is made up of 18 amino acids. The receptor's source is a human donor in good health (CMV status not recorded). Some clones in this sample may be carry-over from other donors' samples. Material: CD8+ T cells from PBMCs. The genes are TRBV7-9 and TRBJ2-2; TRBD1 aligns across 10 bases. The CDR3 loop is CASSPVAGQGGNTGELFF. CDR3 in DNA: TGTGCCAGCAGCCCGGTAGCTGGACAGGGGGGAAACACCGGGGAGCTGTTTTTT.